Following are 21 T cell receptor beta chains from one sample sequenced in a study of CD8 T cells in ankylosing spondylitis. Study-level findings and limits: What appeared characteristic of ankylosing spondylitis blood was a TCR beta motif of several highly homologous variants.

TCRdb passed the 5' RACE reads through MiXCR, listing each CDR3 protein once. The sample contains more than 650,000 distinct CDR3 sequences, 12% of which appear only once. These receptors' antigens are unknown. Source material: blood, either unsorted or a sorted T cell fraction (not recorded which). The receptors were gathered from a male donor with ankylosing spondylitis.

In this sample, this clonotype turned up many times. The chain uses TRBV7-2 and TRBJ2-1; D perhaps matches TRBD2 (6 bases). This CDR3 has 14 residues. CDR1 is SGHTA, CDR2 FQGNSA, per germline. V lost 0 bases and J lost 10, with 13 bases in between. This chain's CDR3 is CASSLAKFAGEQFF. CDR3 nucleotide sequence: TGTGCCAGCAGCTTAGCGAAATTTGCGGGAGAGCAGTTCTTC.

This chain uses TRBV28 with TRBJ2-1, with D perhaps assigned TRBD1 or TRBD2 (5 bases each). From germline, CDR1 is MDHEN and CDR2 SYDVKM. V was pared by 7 bases and J by 4 bases, with 8 bases between. The CDR3 contains 12 residues. The CDR3 reads CASKGRYNEQFF. For the CDR3, the DNA is TGTGCCAGCAAGGGACGGTACAATGAGCAGTTCTTC.

The sample holds a few counts of this clonotype. The chain's CDR3 is CASSSDTFNSPLHF. The CDR3 bases are TGTGCCAGCAGCTCCGACACTTTTAATTCACCCCTCCACTTT. This chain joins TRBV7-9 and TRBJ1-6; no reliable D call. The CDR3 totals 14 residues. The germline V and J ends were trimmed by 4 bases and 6 bases, with 10 bases remaining between them. Germline V gene sequence: CDR1 SEHNR, CDR2 FQNEAQ (reference sequence). Complete variable domain (other parts from reference TRBV7-9 and TRBJ1-6): DTGVSQNPRHKITKRGQNVTFRCDPISEHNRLYWYRQTLGQGPEFLTYFQNEAQLEKSRLLSDRFSAERPKGSFSTLEIQRTEQGDSAMYLCASSSDTFNSPLHFGNGTRLTVT.

This chain connects TRBV4-3 to TRBJ2-1, with 8 nucleotides matching TRBD2. The V gene end was trimmed by 5 bases and the J gene end by 5 bases; junction bases not matched to a gene: 11. The CDR3 length is 16 residues. The V gene's germline CDR1 is LGHNA and CDR2 YSLEER. The chain's CDR3 is CASSSVTSASNNEQFF. The CDR3 bases are TGCGCCAGCAGCTCCGTGACTAGCGCCTCGAACAATGAGCAGTTCTTC.

In regard to this clonotype: An end of the junction differs from the germline gene, which may be a read error. The V and J genes are TRBV7-9 and TRBJ2-2; D is uncertain. The CDR3 covers 17 residues. CDR1 and CDR2 (germline): SEHNR, FQNEAQ (reference sequence). CDR3 nucleotide sequence: TGTGCCATCAGCTCTGTGTACGGAAGTGGCAACACCGGGGAGCTGTTTTTT. It yields the protein CAISSVYGSGNTGELFF.

This chain links TRBV18 with TRBJ1-6; D unresolved. CDR3 size: 14 residues. V lost 3 bases and J 3 bases, leaving 6 bases between the germline ends. Germline assignment: CDR1 KGHSH and CDR2 LQKENI. In DNA form, the CDR3 reads TGTGCCAGCTCACCGAACTTCTATAATTCACCCCTCCACTTT. Its protein is CASSPNFYNSPLHF.

The V and J genes are TRBV12-3 or TRBV12-4 and TRBJ2-5; D is perhaps TRBD2 (5 bases). Between the trimmed V and J ends, which lost 7 bases and 7 bases, there was a span of 25 bases. The length of the CDR3 is 16 residues. CDR3 DNA sequence: TGTGCCAGCACCCCACCCCGGACTGCTAGTGGATGGACCCAGTACTTC. Amino acid sequence: CASTPPRTASGWTQYF.

This clonotype showed up many times. This chain uses TRBV9 with TRBJ2-3, with 7 bases that match TRBD2. V shed 0 bases, J shed 2 bases, and the junction held 3 bases outside the gene matches. There are 15 residues in the CDR3. Germline CDR1 reads SGDLS; CDR2 reads YYNGEE. The CDR3 sequence: CASSVVSGTTDTQYF. In DNA, the CDR3 is TGTGCCAGCAGCGTAGTCAGCGGGACCACAGATACGCAGTATTTT.

This clonotype was detected many times. This rearrangement joins TRBV5-1 to TRBJ2-1, with TRBD2 identical over 10 bases. The CDR3 contains 17 residues. The J segment lost 6 bases and the V segment lost 0 bases, leaving 9 bases of the junction unmatched. CDR1 SGHRS and CDR2 YFSETQ come from the germline V gene. This CDR3 reads CASSLGASGSTSNEQFF. The CDR3 DNA sequence: TGCGCCAGCAGCTTGGGAGCTAGCGGGAGTACTTCCAATGAGCAGTTCTTC.

At least ten counts were recorded for this clonotype. The genes are TRBV20-1 and TRBJ2-2; D not certain. This CDR3 region has 13 residues. Trimming removed 5 bases at V and 0 bases at J, with 7 bases between. CDR1 and CDR2 from the germline V gene are DFQATT and SNEGSKA (reference sequence). The CDR3 sequence is CSAAITNTGELFF. The CDR3 DNA follows: TGCAGTGCTGCCATTACGAACACCGGGGAGCTGTTTTTT.

This clonotype was observed at least ten times. The chain employs TRBV29-1 and TRBJ2-5; D might be TRBD1 or TRBD2, each matching 5 bases. V lost 6 bases and J lost 1, with 18 bases in between. In germline, CDR1 is SQVTM, CDR2 ANQGSEA. CDR3 length: 15 amino acids. The CDR3 loop is CSVRGGPRSQETQYF. Written as DNA, the CDR3 is TGCAGCGTCCGTGGGGGACCGCGTTCCCAAGAGACCCAGTACTTC.

This clonotype was detected ten times or more. The chain recombines TRBV28 with TRBJ2-7; no definite D call. The V and J ends lost 5 bases and 2 bases respectively, with 13 bases between them. Germline lookup yields CDR1 MDHEN and CDR2 SYDVKM. This CDR3 has 14 amino acids. The chain's CDR3 is CASSRSLGTYEQYF. CDR3 nucleotide sequence: TGTGCCAGCAGTCGCTCCCTAGGGACCTACGAGCAGTACTTC.

The sample holds a few counts of this clonotype. The V and J genes are TRBV2 and TRBJ2-1; no reliable D call. V was clipped by 2 bases and J by 2 bases, with 16 bases between them. The CDR3 is 17 amino acids. From germline, CDR1 is SNHLY and CDR2 FYNNEI. CDR3 sequence reads: CASSEYKGSRTYNEQFF. In DNA form, the CDR3 reads TGTGCCAGCAGTGAATATAAGGGATCCAGAACCTACAATGAGCAGTTCTTC.

The chain has TRBV20-1 and TRBJ2-6; the match to TRBD1 covers 7 bases. This CDR3 contains 14 residues. Per the germline V gene, CDR1 is DFQATT and CDR2 is SNEGSKA (reference sequence). V was clipped by 4 bases and J by 3 bases; unmatched bases: 3. The CDR3 sequence is CSATDRVGANVLTF. The CDR3 coding sequence is TGCAGTGCTACAGACAGGGTTGGGGCCAACGTCCTGACTTTC.

This clonotype came up a few times. V gene TRBV6-2 or TRBV6-3 combines with J gene TRBJ1-1; tentative D call: TRBD1 (5 bases). The V end lost 6 bases, the J end lost 13 bases, and 21 bases lay between the germline ends. The CDR3 runs to 13 residues. From germline, CDR1 is MNHEY and CDR2 SVGEGT. Written as DNA, the CDR3 is TGTGCCAGCAGAACCGGGGCCCGCCCAGGTCTTTTCTTT. As protein: CASRTGARPGLFF.

The chain combines TRBV4-1 with TRBJ2-7; perhaps D is TRBD1 or TRBD2 (5 bases each). Germline-derived CDR1 and CDR2 are MGHRA and YSYEKL. CDR3 length: 15 amino acids. V was shortened by 3 bases and J by 4 bases, with 16 bases between the two germline ends. For the CDR3, the DNA is TGCGCCAGCAGCCAGAGGTCGCTCGGGGCTTACGAGCAGTACTTC. Encoded protein: CASSQRSLGAYEQYF.

This clonotype was counted ten times or more. The genes are TRBV29-1 and TRBJ1-2; D perhaps matches TRBD1 (6 bases). Trimming removed 4 bases from V and 9 bases from J, with 24 bases in between. The CDR3 extends over 15 amino acids. The germline gives CDR1 SQVTM, CDR2 ANQGSEA. The CDR3 reads CSVGGFTGNRLRYTF. CDR3 DNA sequence: TGCAGCGTTGGCGGATTTACAGGGAATCGGCTTCGCTACACCTTC.

This clonotype was recorded a few times. The V gene is TRBV20-1, the J gene TRBJ2-6, with no clear D. The CDR3 loop spans 14 amino acids. Looked up from germline, CDR1 is DFQATT and CDR2 is SNEGSKA (reference sequence). The V and J ends lost 5 bases and 0 bases respectively, with 8 bases between them. The CDR3 spells CSAQPASGANVLTF. The CDR3 region has the DNA TGCAGTGCTCAGCCAGCCTCTGGGGCCAACGTCCTGACTTTC.

This clonotype showed up just a few times. This chain connects TRBV5-1 to TRBJ2-2; TRBD1 agrees at 9 bases. Trimming removed 3 bases from V and 3 bases from J; junction bases left unmatched: 12. This CDR3 contains 18 residues. Germline CDR1 and CDR2: SGHRS and YFSETQ. In DNA form, the CDR3 reads TGCGCCAGCAGCTCCTCGGGACAGGGATTGATGGACACCGGGGAGCTGTTTTTT. Its protein is CASSSSGQGLMDTGELFF.

This clonotype was seen a handful of times. The chain couples TRBV10-3 to TRBJ2-1; 8 bases align to TRBD2. The CDR3 consists of 14 residues. The V segment lost 8 bases and the J segment 8 bases; nucleotides outside the gene matches: 11. Germline CDR1 ENHRY, CDR2 SYGVKD. The CDR3 sequence: CAIGPGLDVHEQFF. The CDR3 nucleotides are TGTGCCATCGGGCCGGGACTAGACGTTCATGAGCAGTTCTTC.

Note on this clonotype: This may come from a read error, since a much larger clone is one base off. The chain uses TRBV7-2 and TRBJ1-1, with TRBD1 matching 7 bases. Germline V gene data show CDR1 as SGHTA and CDR2 as FQGNSA. The CDR3 spans 14 residues. V trimming: 1 base; J trimming: 6 bases; junction bases outside the gene matches: 5. CDR3 residues: CASSLGGRGSEAFF. As DNA, the CDR3 is TGTGCCAGCAGCTTAGGGGGCAGGGGGTCTGAAGCTTTCTTT.